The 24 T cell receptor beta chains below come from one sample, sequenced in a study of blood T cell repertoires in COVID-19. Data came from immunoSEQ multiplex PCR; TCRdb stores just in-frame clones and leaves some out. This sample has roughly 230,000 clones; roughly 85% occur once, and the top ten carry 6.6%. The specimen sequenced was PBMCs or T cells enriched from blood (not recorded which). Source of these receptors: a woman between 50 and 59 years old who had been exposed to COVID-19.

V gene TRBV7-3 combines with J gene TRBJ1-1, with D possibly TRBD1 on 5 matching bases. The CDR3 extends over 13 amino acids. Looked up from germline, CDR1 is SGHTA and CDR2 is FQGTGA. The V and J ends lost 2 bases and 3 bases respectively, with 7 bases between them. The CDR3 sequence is CASSLWGDTEAFF. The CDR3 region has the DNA TGTGCCAGCAGCTTATGGGGGGACACTGAAGCTTTCTTT.

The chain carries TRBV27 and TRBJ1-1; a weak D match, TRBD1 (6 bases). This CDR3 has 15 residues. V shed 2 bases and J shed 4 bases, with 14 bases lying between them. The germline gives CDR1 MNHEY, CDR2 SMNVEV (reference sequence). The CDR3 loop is CASSLGPRGSTEAFF. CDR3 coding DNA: TGTGCCAGCAGTTTAGGACCCAGGGGTAGCACTGAAGCTTTCTTT.

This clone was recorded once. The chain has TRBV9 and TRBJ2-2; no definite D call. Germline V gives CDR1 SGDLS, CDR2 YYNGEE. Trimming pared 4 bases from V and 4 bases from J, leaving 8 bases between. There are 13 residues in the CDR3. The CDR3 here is CASSSGSTGELFF. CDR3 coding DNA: TGTGCCAGCAGCTCGGGTTCCACCGGGGAGCTGTTTTTT.

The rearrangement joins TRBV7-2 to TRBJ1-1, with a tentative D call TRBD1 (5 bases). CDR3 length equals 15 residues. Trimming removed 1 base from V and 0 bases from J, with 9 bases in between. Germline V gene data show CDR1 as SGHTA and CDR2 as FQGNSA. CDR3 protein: CASSLVGGMNTEAFF. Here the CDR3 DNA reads TGTGCCAGCAGCTTAGTCGGGGGAATGAACACTGAAGCTTTCTTT.

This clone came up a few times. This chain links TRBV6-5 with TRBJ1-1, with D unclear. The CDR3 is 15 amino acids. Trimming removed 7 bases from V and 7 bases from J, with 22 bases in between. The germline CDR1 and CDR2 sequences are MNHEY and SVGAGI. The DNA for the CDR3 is TGTGCCAGCACCACGAGGGCAATTGGGCCTGTTGAAGCTTTCTTT. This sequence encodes CASTTRAIGPVEAFF.

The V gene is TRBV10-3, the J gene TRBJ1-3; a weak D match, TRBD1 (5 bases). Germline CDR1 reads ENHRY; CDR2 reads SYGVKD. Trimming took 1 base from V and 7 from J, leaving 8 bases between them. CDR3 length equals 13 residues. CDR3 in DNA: TGTGCCATCAGTGAGTGGCCAGGGAACACCATATATTTT. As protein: CAISEWPGNTIYF.

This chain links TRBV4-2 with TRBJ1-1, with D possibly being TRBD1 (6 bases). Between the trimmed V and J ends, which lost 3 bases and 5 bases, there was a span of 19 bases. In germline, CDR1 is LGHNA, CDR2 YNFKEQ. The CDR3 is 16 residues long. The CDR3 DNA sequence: TGTGCCAGCAGCCAGGGAAACAGGGCGGTAGGGACTGAAGCTTTCTTT. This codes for CASSQGNRAVGTEAFF.

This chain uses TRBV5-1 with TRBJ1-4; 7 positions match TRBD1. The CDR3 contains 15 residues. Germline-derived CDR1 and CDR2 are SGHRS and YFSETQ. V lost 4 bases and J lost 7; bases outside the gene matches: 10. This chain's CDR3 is CASSLDRVRSEKLFF. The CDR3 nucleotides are TGCGCCAGCAGCCTTGACAGGGTTAGGAGTGAAAAACTGTTTTTT.

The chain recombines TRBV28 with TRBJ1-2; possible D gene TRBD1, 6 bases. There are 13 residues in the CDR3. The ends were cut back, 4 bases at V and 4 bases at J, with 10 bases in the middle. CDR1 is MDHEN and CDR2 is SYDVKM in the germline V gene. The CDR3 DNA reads TGTGCCAGCAGTTCGGACAGTTCCTATGGCTACACCTTC. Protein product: CASSSDSSYGYTF.

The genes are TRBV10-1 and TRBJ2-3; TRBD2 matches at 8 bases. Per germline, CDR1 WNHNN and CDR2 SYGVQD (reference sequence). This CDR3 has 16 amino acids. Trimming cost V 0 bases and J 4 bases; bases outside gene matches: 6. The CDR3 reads CASSESKAGGSDTQYF. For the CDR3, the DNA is TGCGCCAGCAGTGAGTCGAAGGCGGGGGGTTCAGATACGCAGTATTTT.

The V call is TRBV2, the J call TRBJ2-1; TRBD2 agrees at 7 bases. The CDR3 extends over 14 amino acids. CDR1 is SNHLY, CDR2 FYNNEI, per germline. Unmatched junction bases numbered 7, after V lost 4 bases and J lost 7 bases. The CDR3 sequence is CASSVPGAGNEQFF. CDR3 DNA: TGTGCCAGCAGTGTCCCAGGAGCGGGGAATGAGCAGTTCTTC.

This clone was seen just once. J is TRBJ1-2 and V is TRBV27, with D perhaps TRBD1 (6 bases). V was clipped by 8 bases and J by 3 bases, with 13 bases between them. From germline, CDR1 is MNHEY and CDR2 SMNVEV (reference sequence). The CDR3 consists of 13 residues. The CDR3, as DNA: TGTGCCAGCGGACGTCAGGGGTACTATGGCTACACCTTC. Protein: CASGRQGYYGYTF.

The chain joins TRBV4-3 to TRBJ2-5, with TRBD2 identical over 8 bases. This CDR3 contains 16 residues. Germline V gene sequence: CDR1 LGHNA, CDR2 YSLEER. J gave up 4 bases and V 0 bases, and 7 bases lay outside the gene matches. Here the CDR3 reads CASSQDPGLAGETQYF. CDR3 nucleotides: TGCGCCAGCAGCCAAGATCCCGGGCTAGCGGGAGAGACCCAGTACTTC.

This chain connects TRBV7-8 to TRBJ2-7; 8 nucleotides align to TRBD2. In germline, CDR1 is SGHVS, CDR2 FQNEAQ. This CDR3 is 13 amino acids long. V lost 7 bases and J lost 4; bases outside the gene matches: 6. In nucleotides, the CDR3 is TGTGCCAGCATGAGGCGGGGGGCTTACGAGCAGTACTTC. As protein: CASMRRGAYEQYF.

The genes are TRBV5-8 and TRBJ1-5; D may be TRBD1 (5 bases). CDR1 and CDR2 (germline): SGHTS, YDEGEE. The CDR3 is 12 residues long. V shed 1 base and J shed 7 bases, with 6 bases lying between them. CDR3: CASSLQGQPQHF. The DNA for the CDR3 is TGTGCCAGCAGCTTGCAGGGACAGCCCCAGCATTTT.

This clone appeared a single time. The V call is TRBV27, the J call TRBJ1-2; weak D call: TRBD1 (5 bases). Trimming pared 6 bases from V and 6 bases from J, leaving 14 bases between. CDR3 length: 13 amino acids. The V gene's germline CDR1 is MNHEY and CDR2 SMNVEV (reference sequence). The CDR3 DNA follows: TGTGCCAGCAGGCCGGGGGGAGCCCATGGCTACACCTTC. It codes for CASRPGGAHGYTF.

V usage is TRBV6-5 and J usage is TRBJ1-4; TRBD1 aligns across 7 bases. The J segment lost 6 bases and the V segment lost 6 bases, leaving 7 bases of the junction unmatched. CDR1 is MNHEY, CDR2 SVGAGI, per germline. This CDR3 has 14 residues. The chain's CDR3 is CASSRQGGDEKLFF. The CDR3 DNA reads TGTGCCAGCAGCAGACAGGGAGGAGATGAAAAACTGTTTTTT.

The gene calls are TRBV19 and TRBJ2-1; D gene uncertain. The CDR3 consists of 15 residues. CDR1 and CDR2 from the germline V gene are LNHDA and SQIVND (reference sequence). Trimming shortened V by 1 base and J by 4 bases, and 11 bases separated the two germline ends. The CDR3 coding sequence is TGTGCCAGTAGTATAGTAGGCACAGCTTACAATGAGCAGTTCTTC. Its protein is CASSIVGTAYNEQFF.

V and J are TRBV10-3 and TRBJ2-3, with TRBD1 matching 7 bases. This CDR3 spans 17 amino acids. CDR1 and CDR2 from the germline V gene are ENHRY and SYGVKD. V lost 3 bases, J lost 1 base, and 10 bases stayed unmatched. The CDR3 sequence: CAISDFRAGGGTDTQYF. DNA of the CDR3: TGTGCCATCAGTGATTTTAGGGCAGGGGGAGGCACAGATACGCAGTATTTT.

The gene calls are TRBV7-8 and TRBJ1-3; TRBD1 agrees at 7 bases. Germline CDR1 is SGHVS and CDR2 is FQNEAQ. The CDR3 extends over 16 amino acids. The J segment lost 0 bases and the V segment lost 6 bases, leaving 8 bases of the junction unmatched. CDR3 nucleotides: TGTGCCAGCAGTCGTAACAGGGGAAGCTCTGGAAACACCATATATTTT. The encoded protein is CASSRNRGSSGNTIYF.

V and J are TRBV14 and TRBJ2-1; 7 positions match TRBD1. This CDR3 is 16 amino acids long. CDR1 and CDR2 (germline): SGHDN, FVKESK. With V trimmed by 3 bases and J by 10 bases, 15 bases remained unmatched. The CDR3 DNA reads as TGTGCCAGCAGCCATGTTCCGGGGACAGTCTCTGTGGAGCAGTTCTTC. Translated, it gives CASSHVPGTVSVEQFF.

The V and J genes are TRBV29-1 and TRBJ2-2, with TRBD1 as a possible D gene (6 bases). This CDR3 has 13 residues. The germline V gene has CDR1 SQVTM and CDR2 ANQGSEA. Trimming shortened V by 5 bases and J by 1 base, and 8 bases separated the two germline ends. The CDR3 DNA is TGCAGCGTTCACAGGGAGAACACCGGGGAGCTGTTTTTT. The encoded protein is CSVHRENTGELFF.

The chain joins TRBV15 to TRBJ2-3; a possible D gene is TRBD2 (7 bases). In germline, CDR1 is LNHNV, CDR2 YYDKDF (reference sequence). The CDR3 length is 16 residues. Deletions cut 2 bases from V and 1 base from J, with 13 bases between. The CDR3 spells CATSRITGGRTDTQYF. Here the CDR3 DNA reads TGTGCCACCAGCAGAATAACGGGGGGCCGCACAGATACGCAGTATTTT.

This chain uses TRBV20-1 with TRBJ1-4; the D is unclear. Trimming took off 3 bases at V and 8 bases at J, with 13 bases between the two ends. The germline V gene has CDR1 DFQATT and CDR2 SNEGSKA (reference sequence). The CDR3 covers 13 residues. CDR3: CSASGGFNEKLFF. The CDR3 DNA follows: TGCAGTGCTAGTGGAGGATTTAACGAAAAACTGTTTTTT.